The T cell receptor (beta chain) under discussion was sequenced for a study of regulatory T cells in long-lasting Graves disease. Study conclusions and caveats: Under persistent disease, TRBV28, TRBJ1-2 and TRBJ2-5 were used preferentially.

Arm-PCR of CDR3 regions and iRepertoire HTBI primers were the basis on which TCR beta libraries were built. TCRdb processed the multiplex PCR reads anew with MiXCR; each CDR3 protein has one entry. The repertoire consists of about 540,000 distinct CDR3 sequences, with roughly 14% occurring once and the leading ten covering 8% to 10%. Germline CDR1 and CDR2: LNHDA and SQIVND (reference sequence). V was trimmed by 2 bases and J by 5 bases, leaving 10 bases between them. The CDR3 totals 13 residues. This sample's time point: newly diagnosed GD, antithyroid drugs for less than 3 months. From PBMCs, RNA was extracted and then used to make the TCR library. This clonotype was seen ten or more times. Its antigen is currently unknown. Another study also made use of these data, one on T cells in Graves' hyperthyroidism and ophthalmopathy. That publication notes: Patients aged 18 to 65 with hyperthyroidism were newly diagnosed, with duration under 2 months.

The sample was peripheral blood mononuclear cells (PBMCs), taken at new diagnosis, from a patient treated with antithyroid drugs. The rearrangement uses TRBV19 and TRBJ2-7; D gene unclear. This clonotype was obtained from a man younger than 40 with Graves disease. CDR3 sequence (DNA): TGTGCCAGTAGTATAAGGCAGGCCGACGAGCAGTACTTC. This encodes CASSIRQADEQYF. The full variable domain, rest sourced from reference TRBV19 and TRBJ2-7, is DGGITQSPKYLFRKEGQNVTLSCEQNLNHDAMYWYRQDPGQGLRLIYYSQIVNDFQKGDIAEGYSVSREKKESFPLTVTSAQKNPTAFYLCASSIRQADEQYFGPGTRLTVT.